Listed below are T cell receptor beta chains from one sample, sequenced in a study of OX40 agonist ivuxolimab in advanced cancers. The protocol was immunoSEQ multiplex PCR, while the TCRdb copy is restricted to in-frame clones and leaves out a portion. The table has roughly 81,000 clones, around 89% seen once. The sample here was CD4+ or CD8+ T cells sorted from blood, taken in a trial of the OX40 agonist ivuxolimab. The receptors were sampled from an adult with an advanced solid tumor such as melanoma, head and neck, liver or kidney cancer. Both conserved end residues are part of each CDR3. D genes are given only for firm matches. Clone size is shown for a subset of rows, as once, few, many or a class of expanded clone.

clone size: NA
V gene: TRBV5-1
D gene: NA
J gene: TRBJ2-1
CDR3 DNA: TGCGCCAGCAGCTTATTCCTGGGGACCTACAATGAGCAGTTCTTC
CDR3 protein: CASSLFLGTYNEQFF

clone size: NA
V gene: TRBV7-9
D gene: NA
J gene: TRBJ2-7
CDR3 DNA: TGTGCCAGCAGCCCACAGGGAGAGTCCTACGAGCAGTACTTC
CDR3 protein: CASSPQGESYEQYF

clone size: NA
V gene: TRBV5-1
D gene: NA
J gene: TRBJ2-5
CDR3 DNA: TGCGCCAGCAGCTTGGACTTGAGAGAGACCCAGTACTTC
CDR3 protein: CASSLDLRETQYF

clone size: NA
V gene: TRBV7-3
D gene: TRBD1
J gene: TRBJ1-2
CDR3 DNA: TGTGCCAGCAGCTCGACAGGACAGGGGGTAAAGGACTTC
CDR3 protein: CASSSTGQGVKDF

clone size: NA
V gene: TRBV7-2
D gene: TRBD2
J gene: TRBJ2-7
CDR3 DNA: TGTGCCAGCAGCTCTAGCGGGGGGGCCGGAGGCGAGCAGTACTTC
CDR3 protein: CASSSSGGAGGEQYF

clone size: few
V gene: TRBV7-3
D gene: NA
J gene: TRBJ1-1
CDR3 DNA: TGTGCCAGCAGCCGGGTCGTGAACACTGAAGCTTTCTTT
CDR3 protein: CASSRVVNTEAFF

clone size: NA
V gene: TRBV19
D gene: NA
J gene: TRBJ1-5
CDR3 DNA: TGTGCCAGTAACCAGGGGCAAGAGGGTCAGCCCCAGCATTTT
CDR3 protein: CASNQGQEGQPQHF

clone size: few
V gene: TRBV5-8
D gene: NA
J gene: TRBJ1-5
CDR3 DNA: TGTGCCAGTCGAACAGGGATTCACCAGCCCCAGCATTTT
CDR3 protein: CASRTGIHQPQHF

clone size: once
V gene: TRBV6-1
D gene: NA
J gene: TRBJ1-5
CDR3 DNA: TGTGCCAGCAGTCCAAAGGGGGGGTTCGGCCAGCCCCAGCATTTT
CDR3 protein: CASSPKGGFGQPQHF

clone size: NA
V gene: TRBV5-6
D gene: TRBD1
J gene: TRBJ1-2
CDR3 DNA: TGTGCCAGCAGCGCACCGGGACAGGGGAACTATGGCTACACCTTC
CDR3 protein: CASSAPGQGNYGYTF

clone size: NA
V gene: TRBV7-2
D gene: NA
J gene: TRBJ2-1
CDR3 DNA: TGTGCCAGCAGCCCTTACAAGAGCTCCTACAATGAGCAGTTCTTC
CDR3 protein: CASSPYKSSYNEQFF

clone size: once
V gene: TRBV18
D gene: NA
J gene: TRBJ2-2
CDR3 DNA: TGTGCCAGCTCACCACCGGCTCGGGGGACGATTACCGGGGAGCTGTTTTTT
CDR3 protein: CASSPPARGTITGELFF

clone size: NA
V gene: TRBV7-2
D gene: NA
J gene: TRBJ1-2
CDR3 DNA: TGTGCCAGCAGCTTAGGTCCCGGGGGCGCTAACTATGGCTACACCTTC
CDR3 protein: CASSLGPGGANYGYTF

clone size: few
V gene: TRBV7-7
D gene: NA
J gene: TRBJ2-5
CDR3 DNA: TGTGCCAGCAGCTCACTAGGGGGTGGGGGCCCGGGAGAGACCCAGTACTTC
CDR3 protein: CASSSLGGGGPGETQYF

clone size: NA
V gene: TRBV6-4
D gene: NA
J gene: TRBJ2-6
CDR3 DNA: TGTGCCAGCGGCACAGGGATCGCTGGGGCCAACGTCCTGACTTTC
CDR3 protein: CASGTGIAGANVLTF

clone size: NA
V gene: TRBV7-2
D gene: NA
J gene: TRBJ1-2
CDR3 DNA: TGTGCCAGCAGCTTAGGCCCCCCAGCTAACTATGGCTACACCTTC
CDR3 protein: CASSLGPPANYGYTF

clone size: NA
V gene: TRBV4-2
D gene: NA
J gene: TRBJ2-1
CDR3 DNA: TGTGCCAGCAGCCAAGATCGGGGCGGGGACTATGAGCAGTTCTTC
CDR3 protein: CASSQDRGGDYEQFF

clone size: NA
V gene: TRBV27
D gene: TRBD1
J gene: TRBJ1-1
CDR3 DNA: TGTGCCAGCAAGTCAGGGACAGGGGGCACGCAGGACACTGAAGCTTTCTTT
CDR3 protein: CASKSGTGGTQDTEAFF

clone size: NA
V gene: TRBV10-3
D gene: NA
J gene: TRBJ2-1
CDR3 DNA: TGTGCCATCAGTGAGTCCAGGGCCCGGGTGTGGTTCTTC
CDR3 protein: CAISESRARVWFF

clone size: NA
V gene: TRBV6-1
D gene: TRBD2
J gene: TRBJ2-3
CDR3 DNA: TGTGCCACTCAGCCCCCGGGGGGGATAGATACGCAGTATTTT
CDR3 protein: CATQPPGGIDTQYF

clone size: NA
V gene: TRBV29-1
D gene: TRBD2
J gene: TRBJ2-5
CDR3 DNA: TGCAGCGTTGACGTCTCTAGCGGCCAAGAGACCCAGTACTTC
CDR3 protein: CSVDVSSGQETQYF

clone size: NA
V gene: TRBV7-6
D gene: TRBD1
J gene: TRBJ1-2
CDR3 DNA: TGTGCCAGCAGCCAACCGGACAGGGGCACCCATGGCTACACCTTC
CDR3 protein: CASSQPDRGTHGYTF

clone size: once
V gene: TRBV15
D gene: NA
J gene: TRBJ1-4
CDR3 DNA: TGTGCCACCAGCAGAGCCCAGGGGACTGCTAATGAAAAACTGTTTTTT
CDR3 protein: CATSRAQGTANEKLFF

clone size: NA
V gene: TRBV14
D gene: NA
J gene: TRBJ1-2
CDR3 DNA: TGTGCCAGCAGCCAAGTTCGGGGGGCTCCTGGCTACACCTTC
CDR3 protein: CASSQVRGAPGYTF

clone size: NA
V gene: TRBV5-1
D gene: NA
J gene: TRBJ1-5
CDR3 DNA: TGCGCCAGCAGCGAGGGGGGATATAGCAATCAGCCCCAGCATTTT
CDR3 protein: CASSEGGYSNQPQHF

clone size: NA
V gene: TRBV10-1
D gene: TRBD1
J gene: TRBJ2-1
CDR3 DNA: TGCGCCAGCAGTAGGACAGGTTCCTACAATGAGCAGTTCTTC
CDR3 protein: CASSRTGSYNEQFF

clone size: NA
V gene: TRBV7-9
D gene: NA
J gene: TRBJ2-6
CDR3 DNA: TGTGCCAGCAGCAGCGGCGGCAGGGTTGTCTCTGGGGCCAACGTCCTGACTTTC
CDR3 protein: CASSSGGRVVSGANVLTF

clone size: NA
V gene: TRBV4-1
D gene: NA
J gene: TRBJ1-2
CDR3 DNA: TGCGCCAGCAGAGTGGGGTGGGCGAATCATGGCTACACCTTC
CDR3 protein: CASRVGWANHGYTF

clone size: NA
V gene: TRBV4-2
D gene: TRBD2
J gene: TRBJ2-2
CDR3 DNA: TGTGCCAGCAGCCGCAGCAGCGGGGAGGGGGAGCTGTTTTTT
CDR3 protein: CASSRSSGEGELFF

clone size: NA
V gene: TRBV7-7
D gene: TRBD1
J gene: TRBJ2-1
CDR3 DNA: TGTGCCAGCAGCCCTCGACAGGGGTGGGGCAATGAGCAGTTCTTC
CDR3 protein: CASSPRQGWGNEQFF